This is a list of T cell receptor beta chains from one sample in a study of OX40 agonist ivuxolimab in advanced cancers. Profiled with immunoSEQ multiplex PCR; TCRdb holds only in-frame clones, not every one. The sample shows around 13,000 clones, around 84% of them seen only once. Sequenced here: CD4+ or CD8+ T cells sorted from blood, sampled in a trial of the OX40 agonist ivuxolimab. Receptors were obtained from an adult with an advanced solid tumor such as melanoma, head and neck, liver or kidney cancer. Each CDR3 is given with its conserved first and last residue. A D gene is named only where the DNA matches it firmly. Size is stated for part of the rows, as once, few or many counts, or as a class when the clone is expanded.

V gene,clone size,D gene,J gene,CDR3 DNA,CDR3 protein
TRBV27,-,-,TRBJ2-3,TGTGCCAGCAGGGAGTATGGGCTCCCGGCGACGCAGTATTTT,CASREYGLPATQYF
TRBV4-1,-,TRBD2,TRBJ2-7,TGCGCCAGCAGCCAAGATGCGCGGGAGGGCAGCTACGAGCAGTACTTC,CASSQDAREGSYEQYF
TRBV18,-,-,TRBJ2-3,TGTGCCAGCTCATCAACGGGCGGACTCACAGATACGCAGTATTTT,CASSSTGGLTDTQYF
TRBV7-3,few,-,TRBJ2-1,TGTGCCAGCAGCTTCGGGCTAGGGGTGTACAATGAGCAGTTCTTC,CASSFGLGVYNEQFF
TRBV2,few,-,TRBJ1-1,TGTGCCAGCAGTGAATACAGGAACACTGAAGCTTTCTTT,CASSEYRNTEAFF
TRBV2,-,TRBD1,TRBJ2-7,TGTGCCAGCAGACAGGGGGTTACCTACGAGCAGTACTTC,CASRQGVTYEQYF
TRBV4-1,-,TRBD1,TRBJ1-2,TGCGCCAGCAGCCAAGTGACAGGGTTAGGCTACACCTTC,CASSQVTGLGYTF
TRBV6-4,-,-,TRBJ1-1,TGTGCCAGCAGTGACGGGGCTGGGACTGAAGCTTTCTTT,CASSDGAGTEAFF
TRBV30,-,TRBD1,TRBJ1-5,TGTGCCTGGAGTGTATCCGGACAGGGGGCAGGAATGGGCAATCAGCCCCAGCATTTT,CAWSVSGQGAGMGNQPQHF
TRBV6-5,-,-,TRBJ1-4,TGTGCCAGCAGTTATCAAGGGAATGAAAAACTGTTTTTT,CASSYQGNEKLFF